This paragraph covers one T cell receptor beta chain sequence. Antigen specificity is unknown. The sample contains more than one DNA sequence encoding this CDR3. There were no patients who had received any treatment before thyroid surgery. Germline V lookup: CDR1 MDHEN, CDR2 SYDVKM. The trim removed 4 bases at V and 5 bases at J, leaving 12 bases unmatched. The CDR3 has 16 residues. This sample stems from a study of metastatic and nonmetastatic thyroid tumors. Overall study: Repertoires from blood and tumor or nodule tissue of malignant and benign thyroid patients were compared.

Methods used by the authors: What underpinned the distant-metastasis classifier for papillary thyroid cancer was the set of CDR3 differences across clinicopathological groups. TCRdb used MiXCR to call clones anew from the PCR reads. For this entry, the V and J calls and clone size follow TCRdb and not the study's own pipeline. The table lists around 9,000 clones, over 25% of them singletons. Whole-study results and caveats: Reports indicated that malignant thyroid tumors showed significantly higher TCR beta diversity than benign nodules did, in blood and tumor.

The J gene is TRBJ2-7, the V gene TRBV28, with 9 bases identical to TRBD2. The origin of this receptor is a female donor with papillary thyroid cancer or a benign thyroid nodule (not recorded which). Some clones in this sample may be carry-over from other donors' samples. Sequences were obtained from adjacent normal tissue. The CDR3 DNA sequence: TGTGCCAGCAGTTCCACACCGGGGACTAGCCTAGACGAGCAGTACTTC. This codes for CASSSTPGTSLDEQYF.